This T cell receptor (beta chain) comes out of a study of CD8 T cells in Susac syndrome. After extraction with the RNeasy kit, roughly 0.45 to 1 ug of the RNA was reverse transcribed using random hexamers. Each CDR3 protein is one row after TCRdb ran MiXCR on the immunoSEQ multiplex PCR reads. The sample comprises about 240,000 distinct CDR3 sequences, 90% to 96% of which are singletons, and less than 0.11% rests with the top ten. The ends lost 6 bases at V and 8 bases at J; junction bases unmatched: 12. Germline lookup yields CDR1 MNHEY and CDR2 SVGAGI. The CDR3 has 15 residues. CD8+ and CD4+ T cells were negatively isolated; TEMRA cells were FACS-enriched.

The sequence was obtained from a human donor with Susac syndrome. The chain couples TRBV6-5 to TRBJ1-2; TRBD1 agrees at 10 bases. Specimen: CD4+ T cells from PBMCs. CDR3 DNA sequence: TGTGCCAGCAGACATCCGAGACAGGGGGCTGAAGGCTACACCTTC. This encodes CASRHPRQGAEGYTF.